A selection of T cell receptor beta chains follows, all from one sample in a study of T cells in Graves' hyperthyroidism and ophthalmopathy. TCRdb used MiXCR to reprocess the multiplex PCR reads, holding one entry per CDR3 protein. The sample includes 730,000 or so distinct CDR3 sequences, 18% of them seen just once. The sample taken for sequencing was blood. The receptor source for this set is a woman aged 50 to 60 with Graves' hyperthyroidism that later progressed to Graves' ophthalmopathy. The conserved cysteine and the conserved F or W are not part of the CDR3 here.

V gene	J gene	CDR3 protein
TRBV5-1	TRBJ2-1	ASSLGTENEQF
TRBV9	TRBJ2-1	ASSGGLARYNEQF
TRBV12-3/TRBV12-4	TRBJ1-5	ASSLTVNQPQH
TRBV20-1	TRBJ2-7	SARPDRASSYEQY
TRBV7-8	TRBJ1-2	ASSSYRGRGDGYT
TRBV7-2	TRBJ1-2	ASSLVAQGAGYT
TRBV19	TRBJ1-5	ASMSGTGGSQPQH
TRBV6-1	TRBJ2-3	ASSEGPSPGSQY
TRBV7-8	TRBJ2-7	ASSFSGGVFYEQY
TRBV27	TRBJ1-4	ASKISTGEHEKLF
TRBV5-1	TRBJ2-7	ASSLVRQGNYEQY